This T cell receptor beta chain was captured by sequencing in a study of cytomegalovirus exposure and HLA in healthy donors. Concerning this clone itself: Its antigen is not known.

Study-level points and caveats: HLA restriction was apparent for most CMV-associated TCR beta chains in a later analysis. Later work found that TCR association rates differed between HLA loci; DRB1 had the most and HLA-C the fewest. Per a prior analysis, the majority of TCR beta V segments were productive roughly 87% or roughly 30% of the time. CMV antigen specificity was confirmed in vitro for three CMV-associated chains.

V shed 6 bases, J shed 0 bases, and the junction held 12 bases outside the gene matches. This CDR3 comprises 17 residues. Germline V gene lookup returns CDR1 SQVTM and CDR2 ANQGSEA. Use of 60 Vbeta and 13 Jbeta primers characterized the PCR. The table came from immunoSEQ multiplex PCR; TCRdb's copy has only in-frame clones and leaves some out. Of 70,000 to 95,000 clones in the sample, approximately 85% are singletons; the top ten hold 5.5% to 6.5%. The sample consisted of PBMCs. This TCR derives from a woman between 18 and 29 years old in good health and CMV-seropositive. V usage is TRBV29-1 and J usage is TRBJ2-3, with 10 bases lining up with TRBD2. The CDR3 is CSVVTSGLLKSTDTQYF. The CDR3 DNA sequence: TGCAGCGTCGTGACTAGCGGGCTCCTAAAGAGCACAGATACGCAGTATTTT.